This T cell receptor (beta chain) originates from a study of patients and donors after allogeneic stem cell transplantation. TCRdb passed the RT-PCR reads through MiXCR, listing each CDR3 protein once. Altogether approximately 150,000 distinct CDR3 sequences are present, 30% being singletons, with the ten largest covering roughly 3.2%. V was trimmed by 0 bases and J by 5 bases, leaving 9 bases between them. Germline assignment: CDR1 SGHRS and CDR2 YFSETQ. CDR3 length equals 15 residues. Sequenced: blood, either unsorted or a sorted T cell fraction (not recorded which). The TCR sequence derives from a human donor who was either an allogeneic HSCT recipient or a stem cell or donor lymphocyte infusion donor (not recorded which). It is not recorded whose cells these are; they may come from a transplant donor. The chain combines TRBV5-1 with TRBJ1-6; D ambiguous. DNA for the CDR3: TGCGCCAGCAGCTTGGGGCAGGCCAATAATTCACCCCTCCACTTT. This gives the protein CASSLGQANNSPLHF.